This T cell receptor beta chain was found in a study of T cell responses to AZD1222 COVID-19 vaccine. Unmatched junction bases numbered 3, after V lost 5 bases and J lost 4 bases. The CDR3 extends over 13 amino acids. Germline CDR1 is SNHLY and CDR2 is FYNNEI. As concerns this clone: Its antigen is as yet unknown.

Assay used: immunoSEQ multiplex PCR; TCRdb lists only in-frame clones, some missing. The repertoire holds approximately 100,000 clones, more than 70% seen once, with over 1.2% in the top ten. Regarding the study as a whole: Increases in Spike-specific TCR breadth and depth were seen after two AZD1222 doses. Unmutated variant regions are reportedly the target of nearly half of TCRs that are spike-specific. No repertoire was sampled before or during the peak T cell response, only after it. Donor demographics were predominantly white British with a female majority; clonal diversity may be underestimated.

This sequence was found in an adult in good health. The V and J genes are TRBV2 and TRBJ2-7, with 9 bases identical to TRBD1. The specimen was peripheral blood, collected on day 0 of AZD1222 vaccination. CDR3 sequence reads: CASSSDRGYEQYF. The CDR3 DNA follows: TGTGCCAGCAGTTCAGACAGGGGGTACGAGCAGTACTTC.